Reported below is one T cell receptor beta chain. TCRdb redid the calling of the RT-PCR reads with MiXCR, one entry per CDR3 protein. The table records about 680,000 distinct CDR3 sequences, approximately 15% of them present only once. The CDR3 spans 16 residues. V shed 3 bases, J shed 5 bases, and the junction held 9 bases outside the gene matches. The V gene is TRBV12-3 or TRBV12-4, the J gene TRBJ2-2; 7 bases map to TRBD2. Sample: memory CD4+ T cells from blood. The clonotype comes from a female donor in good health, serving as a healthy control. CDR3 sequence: CASSFYPGGGTGELFF. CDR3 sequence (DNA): TGTGCCAGCAGTTTTTACCCGGGAGGTGGTACCGGGGAGCTGTTTTTT.